This TCR beta chain was sequenced for a study of T cell repertoires in cytomegalovirus infection. Study in general: Based on public TCR beta signatures, there were indications of CMV infection and of a matching HLA type.

TCRdb analysed the reads with MiXCR anew, one entry per CDR3 protein. Among tens of thousands of distinct CDR3 sequences, about 4% were seen once, and the ten largest hold roughly 22%. Study-wide results and limits: Cumulative frequency of public TCR beta families picked out carriers of CMV plus the relevant HLA. The study found HLA-C-restricted CMV-specific TCR beta clonotypes dominating the ex vivo response.

This clonotype was observed many times. The antigen is unknown. Specimen: PBMCs. The receptor was derived from a human donor in good health (CMV status not recorded). Some clones in this sample may be carry-over from other donors' samples.

CDR3 bases: TGTGCCAGCAGTTTACGCGGGAGGAAAGAGACCCAGTACTTC. Its translation: CASSLRGRKETQYF. The gene calls are TRBV28 and TRBJ2-5; TRBD2 agrees at 8 bases. Unmatched junction bases numbered 2, after V lost 2 bases and J lost 3 bases. Germline assignment: CDR1 MDHEN and CDR2 SYDVKM. The length of the CDR3 is 14 residues. The complete variable domain, with remaining parts taken from reference TRBV28 and TRBJ2-5, reads DVKVTQSSRYLVKRTGEKVFLECVQDMDHENMFWYRQDPGLGLRLIYFSYDVKMKEKGDIPEGYSVSREKKERFSLILESASTNQTSMYLCASSLRGRKETQYFGPGTRLLVL.